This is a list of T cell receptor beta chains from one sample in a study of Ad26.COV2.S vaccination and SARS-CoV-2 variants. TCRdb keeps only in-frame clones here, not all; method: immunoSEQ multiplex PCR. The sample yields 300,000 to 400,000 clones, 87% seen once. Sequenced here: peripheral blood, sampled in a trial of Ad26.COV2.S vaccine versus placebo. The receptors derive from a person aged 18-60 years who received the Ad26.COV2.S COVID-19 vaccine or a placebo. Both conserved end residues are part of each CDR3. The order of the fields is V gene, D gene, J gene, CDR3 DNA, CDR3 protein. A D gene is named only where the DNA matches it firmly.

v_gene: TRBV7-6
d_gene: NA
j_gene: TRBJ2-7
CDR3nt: TGTGCCAGCAGCGCCCGGTCGGACAGCGCGGGGGAGCAGTACTTC
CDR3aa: CASSARSDSAGEQYF

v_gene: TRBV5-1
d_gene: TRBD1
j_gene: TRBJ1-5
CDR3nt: TGCGCCAGCAGCCCAGGGACAGGGAATCAGCCCCAGCATTTT
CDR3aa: CASSPGTGNQPQHF

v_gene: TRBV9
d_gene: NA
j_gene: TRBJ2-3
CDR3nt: TGTGCCAGCAGCGTAGGGAATAGAGATACGCAGTATTTT
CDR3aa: CASSVGNRDTQYF

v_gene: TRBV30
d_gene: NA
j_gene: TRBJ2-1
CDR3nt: TGTGCCTGGAGTGTTGCAAACAATGAGCAGTTCTTC
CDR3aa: CAWSVANNEQFF

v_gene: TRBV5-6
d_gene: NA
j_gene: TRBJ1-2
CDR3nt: TGTGCCAGCAGCTTGGACAAGGCTAGCTATGGCTACACCTTC
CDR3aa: CASSLDKASYGYTF

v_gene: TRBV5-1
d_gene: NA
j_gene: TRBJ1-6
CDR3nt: TGCGCCAGCAGCGTCGAGAGCTCCTATAATTCACCCCTCCACTTT
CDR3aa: CASSVESSYNSPLHF

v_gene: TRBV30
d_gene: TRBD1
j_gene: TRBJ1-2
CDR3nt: TGTGCCTGGAGTGCCGGGACAGGATACGGCTACACCTTC
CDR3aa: CAWSAGTGYGYTF

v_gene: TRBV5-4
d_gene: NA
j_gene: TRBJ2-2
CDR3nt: TGTGCCAGCAGCTTGAGTCGAGGGGGCACCGGGGAGCTGTTTTTT
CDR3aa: CASSLSRGGTGELFF

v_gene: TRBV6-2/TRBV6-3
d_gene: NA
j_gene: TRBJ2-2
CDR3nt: TGTGCCAGCAGCCAACTCGGAAACACCGGGGAGCTGTTTTTT
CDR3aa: CASSQLGNTGELFF

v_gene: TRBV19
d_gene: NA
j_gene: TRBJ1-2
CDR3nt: TGTGCCAGTAGGAAAAGGGAGGCCTATGGCTACACCTTC
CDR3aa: CASRKREAYGYTF